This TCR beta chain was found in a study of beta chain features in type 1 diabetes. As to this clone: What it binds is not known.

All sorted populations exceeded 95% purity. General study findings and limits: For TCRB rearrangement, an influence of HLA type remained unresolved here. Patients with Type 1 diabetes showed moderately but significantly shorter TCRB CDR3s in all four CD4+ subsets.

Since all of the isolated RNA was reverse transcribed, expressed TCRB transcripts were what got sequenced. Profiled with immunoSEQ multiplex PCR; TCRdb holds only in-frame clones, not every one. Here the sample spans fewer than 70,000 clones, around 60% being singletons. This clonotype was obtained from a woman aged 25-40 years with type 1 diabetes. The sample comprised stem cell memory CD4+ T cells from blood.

CDR3 region: CASSTRLAGTTDTQYF. In DNA form, the CDR3 reads TGTGCCAGCAGCACCCGACTAGCGGGAACCACAGATACGCAGTATTTT. V usage is TRBV11-3 and J usage is TRBJ2-3, with TRBD2 matching 11 bases. CDR3 length: 16 residues. The J segment lost 2 bases and the V segment lost 5 bases, leaving 6 bases of the junction unmatched. Germline CDR1 and CDR2: SGHNT and YENEEA.